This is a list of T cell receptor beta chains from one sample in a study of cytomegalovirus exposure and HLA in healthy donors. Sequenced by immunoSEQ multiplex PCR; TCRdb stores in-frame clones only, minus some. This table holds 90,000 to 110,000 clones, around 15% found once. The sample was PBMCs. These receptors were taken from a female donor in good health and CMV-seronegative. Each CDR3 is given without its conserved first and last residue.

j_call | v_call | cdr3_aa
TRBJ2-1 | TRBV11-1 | ASSLAGQGPSSYNEQF
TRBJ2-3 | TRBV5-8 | ASGVNWAYSTDTQY
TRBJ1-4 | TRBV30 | AWSGGVDNEKLF
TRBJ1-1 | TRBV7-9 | ASSQGGVGSEAF
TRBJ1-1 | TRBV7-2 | ASSFLAGPTEAF
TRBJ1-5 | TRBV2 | ASVFQAGADQPQH
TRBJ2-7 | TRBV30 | AWSTGRPYEQY
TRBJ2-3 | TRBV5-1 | ASSGASGGTDTQY
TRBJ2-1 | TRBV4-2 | ASSKEWRAPYNEQF
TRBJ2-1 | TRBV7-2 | ASSLTGGSYNEQF
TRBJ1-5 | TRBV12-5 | ASGPGGNQPQH